This TCR beta chain was captured by sequencing in a study of patients and donors after allogeneic stem cell transplantation. This clonotype has a count of ten or more. MiXCR, run by TCRdb on the RT-PCR reads, gives a single entry per CDR3 protein. The sample holds some 880,000 distinct CDR3 sequences, 18% seen once. The length of the CDR3 is 11 residues. The V end was cut by 6 bases, the J end by 8 bases, with 8 bases between. The chain has TRBV12-3 or TRBV12-4 and TRBJ2-1; D is unclear. Sample: blood, either unsorted or a sorted T cell fraction (not recorded which). The sequence derives from a human donor who was either an allogeneic HSCT recipient or a stem cell or donor lymphocyte infusion donor (not recorded which). It is not recorded whose cells these are; they may come from a transplant donor. The chain's CDR3 is CASRMFDEQFF. The CDR3 DNA follows: TGTGCCAGCAGGATGTTCGATGAGCAGTTCTTC.